What follows are 8 T cell receptor beta chains derived from one specimen sequenced in a study of T cell repertoires in ileal Crohn's disease. Clones were read by immunoSEQ multiplex PCR, and TCRdb kept only the in-frame ones, dropping some. The sample includes tens of thousands of clones, around 77% of them seen just once. What was sequenced was ileal tissue. Receptors were obtained from an adult with Crohn's disease.

V is TRBV7-6 and J is TRBJ1-2; D remains ambiguous. With 1 base removed from V and 8 bases from J, the gap between germline ends came to 11 bases. Germline-derived CDR1 and CDR2 are SGHVS and FNYEAQ. CDR3 length: 13 amino acids. The CDR3 coding sequence is TGTGCCAGCAGCTTAGAGGCGGGTCGCGGCTACACCTTC. Translation: CASSLEAGRGYTF.

The V and J genes are TRBV5-6 and TRBJ2-7; TRBD2 aligns across 9 bases. There are 16 residues in the CDR3. Germline V CDR1 and CDR2: SGHDT, YYEEEE. V lost 0 bases and J lost 3; bases outside the gene matches: 7. CDR3 protein: CASSLGVAGVLYEQYF. CDR3 DNA: TGTGCCAGCAGCTTGGGAGTAGCGGGAGTTCTCTACGAGCAGTACTTC. The whole variable domain, remainder taken from reference TRBV5-6 and TRBJ2-7, is DAGVTQSPTHLIKTRGQQVTLRCSPKSGHDTVSWYQQALGQGPQFIFQYYEEEERQRGNFPDRFSGHQFPNYSSELNVNALLLGDSALYLCASSLGVAGVLYEQYFGPGTRLTVT.

The chain combines TRBV27 with TRBJ2-7, with a possible D match to TRBD1 (6 bases). The CDR3 runs 13 residues. In germline, CDR1 is MNHEY, CDR2 SMNVEV (reference sequence). V lost 5 bases and J lost 4, with 12 bases in between. The CDR3, as DNA: TGTGCCAGCAGTAGGCCAGGGGTGTACGAGCAGTACTTC. It translates to CASSRPGVYEQYF.

V and J are TRBV30 and TRBJ1-5; possible D gene TRBD1, 5 bases. The germline gives CDR1 GTSNPN, CDR2 SVGIG (reference sequence). This CDR3 has 13 amino acids. V was clipped by 1 base and J by 3 bases, with 7 bases between them. The CDR3 sequence: CAWSGQYNQPQHF. CDR3 DNA sequence: TGTGCCTGGAGTGGACAGTACAATCAGCCCCAGCATTTT. Complete variable domain (other parts from reference TRBV30 and TRBJ1-5): SQTIHQWPATLVQPVGSPLSLECTVEGTSNPNLYWYRQAAGRGLQLLFYSVGIGQISSEVPQNLSASRPQDRQFILSSKKLLLSDSGFYLCAWSGQYNQPQHFGDGTRLSIL.

The chain couples TRBV10-3 to TRBJ1-1, with D possibly TRBD1 on 6 matching bases. The CDR3 is 15 residues long. Germline V gene lookup returns CDR1 ENHRY and CDR2 SYGVKD. V was shortened by 6 bases and J by 0 bases, with 14 bases between the two germline ends. The CDR3 DNA sequence: TGTGCCATCAGCGGGGGGGGCGCGGTGAACACTGAAGCTTTCTTT. It codes for CAISGGGAVNTEAFF.

This clone was recorded a few times. The rearrangement uses TRBV6-5 and TRBJ1-1, with 8 bases identical to TRBD1. The CDR3 consists of 12 residues. Per the germline V gene, CDR1 is MNHEY and CDR2 is SVGAGI. Germline trimming cut 6 bases from V and 4 bases from J; bases unmatched to any gene: 1. CDR3 DNA sequence: TGTGCCAGCAGACAGGGGGTCACTGAAGCTTTCTTT. Its protein product is CASRQGVTEAFF.

This clone was detected only once. The chain couples TRBV11-1 to TRBJ2-5, with 7 bases that match TRBD2. Germline V gives CDR1 SGHAT, CDR2 FQDESV (reference sequence). The CDR3 spans 15 residues. With V trimmed by 5 bases and J by 4 bases, 10 bases remained unmatched. The CDR3 bases are TGTGCCAGCAGCCGATGGGAGGGGACGGGAGAGACCCAGTACTTC. As protein: CASSRWEGTGETQYF.

This clone appeared a single time. In DNA, the CDR3 is TGTGCCTGGAGAAGAGGGGCGGACAGGGGGATAGAACCCCTCCACTTT. This gives the protein CAWRRGADRGIEPLHF. This sequence joins TRBV30 and TRBJ1-6; TRBD1 agrees at 10 bases. CDR3 length equals 16 residues. The ends lost 3 bases at V and 12 bases at J; junction bases unmatched: 14. The germline CDR1 and CDR2 sequences are GTSNPN and SVGIG (reference sequence).